Below, one TCR beta chain is given with its context. What this receptor recognizes is not known. No per-base quality is available; no much larger clone lies one base away. The data belong to a study of beta chain features in type 1 diabetes listed by TCRdb under 2018. Background on the whole study: Patients and healthy donors did not differ in mean age, gender distribution, total cell number or subset yield. A total of 85 million to 140 million sorted cells were examined across all samples, and the number of cells per subset was strongly correlated with RNA yield. The study compared TCRB repertoires of sorted circulating CD4+ T cell subsets between recently diagnosed type 1 diabetes patients and matched healthy donors. Regulatory and stem cell-like memory subsets were isolated from only 8 patients and roughly 8 healthy donors, whereas naive and central memory subsets came from all 30 or so donors. Here is what the overall study found, with its caveats: Shorter templates might be favored by PCR, yet because patient and control samples were amplified and corrected together, any such skew would affect both groups equally. At VDJ recombination sites, type 1 diabetes patients had fewer insertions and more deleted nucleotides, which implies abnormalities in thymic rearrangement. Because the HLA sub-analyses included only small numbers of individuals, any influence of HLA type on TCRB rearrangement was left unresolved. Naive, central memory and regulatory TCRB repertoires appeared to be more alike among patients than among healthy donors. Because cDNA was sequenced instead of genomic DNA, activated cells with high expression could be over-represented, although the groups did not differ in activation or CD3 levels. In all four CD4+ subsets, TCRB CDR3 length was moderately but significantly shorter in type 1 diabetes patients.

Each donor gave one peripheral blood draw, averaging around 120 mL, which was collected into heparinised tubes. Naive, central memory, regulatory and stem cell-like memory CD4+ T cells were sorted on a BD FACSAria II using a panel including CD45RO, CCR7, CD25, CD127, CD95 and CD27. Purity was above 95% for every sorted population. Right away, PBMCs were isolated by Lymphoprep density gradient centrifugation and were stained directly, with no culture step. So that batch effects would be minimized, each experiment stained and sorted samples in pairs, pairing one healthy donor with one patient. The High Capacity cDNA Reverse Transcription Kit was used to reverse transcribe all of the isolated RNA, meaning that expressed TCRB transcripts were what got sequenced. Naive, central memory and regulatory T cell samples underwent deep immunoSEQ sequencing, averaging around 3.6 million total reads per sample. Sorted cells were lysed in RLT buffer, and RNA was extracted using DNase-treated RNeasy Micro or Mini kits according to cell number. Each cell subset was processed on its own to prevent cross-contamination, while patient and healthy donor samples were processed together. TCRB sequences were amplified from cDNA with the immunoSEQ multiplex PCR, producing 87-bp fragments spanning the CDR3 region. Sequencing of the amplicons was performed on the Illumina HiSeq platform. For the original study's pipeline: PCR bias was corrected computationally using synthetic template baselines, and reads within Hamming distance 2 were collapsed, with unmergeable singletons discarded. By aligning reads against IMGT, V, D and J genes, CDR3 length, and insertions or deletions at six rearrangement sites were assigned. Within each subset, clonotype counts were normalized to sorted cell number, and only after that were true diversity and Gini coefficients computed with the tcR R package. Repertoire sharing was quantified using the overlap coefficient calculated on TCRB nucleotide sequences. As a proxy for the pre-selection repertoire, out-of-frame TCRB sequences from naive cells were analyzed. Held by TCRdb, this immuneACCESS table contains in-frame sequences only and omits some clones. Under half of the omission traces to an unresolved V gene where checked; the cause of the rest is unknown. The V and J calls and the clone size are those of that table, but D and trimming were determined from the DNA. The sample includes around 430,000 clones, with over 25% observed a single time. The ten top clones hold almost 0.065% of the sample.

Measured from the cysteine to the phenylalanine, the CDR3 is 14 residues long. CDR3 DNA is the only sequence kept; it has 42 bases, read in frame from the first base. V and J are truncated by 4 bases and 5 bases respectively, leaving an intervening sequence of 15 bases. As encoded in the germline V gene, CDR1 is SQVTM while CDR2 is ANQGSEA. Sequenced: naive CD4+ T cells from blood. This sample's cell subset or site label indicates: true naive CD4+ T cells. The sequence was obtained from a man between 18 and 29 years old in good health. Here the chain combines TRBV29-1 and TRBJ1-5; the D segment could be TRBD1, given 5 matching bases. The DNA sequence is given as TGCAGCGTTGCCCAGGGAGGGGCCCATCAGCCCCAGCATTTT. Its protein reads: CSVAQGGAHQPQHF.